Below, 17 T cell receptor beta chains from the same sample are listed, as sequenced in a study of Graves' ophthalmopathy and Graves' hyperthyroidism. RNA transcripts were the source from which TCR beta CDR3 regions were amplified. Amplification began with first-round RT-PCR using HTBI primers, then second-round multiplex PCR was performed. TCRdb reanalysed the multiplex PCR reads using MiXCR and keeps one entry per CDR3 protein. This sample has about 1.2 million distinct CDR3 sequences; about 36% occur once, and the top ten carry around 10%. Material: peripheral blood or thyroid tissue (not recorded which). These TCRs come from an adult man with Graves' hyperthyroidism.

This clonotype has only one observation. The chain combines TRBV2 with TRBJ2-5; weak D call: TRBD1 (6 bases). Germline V gene sequence: CDR1 SNHLY, CDR2 FYNNEI. This CDR3 region has 14 residues. Trimming took off 5 bases at V and 9 bases at J, with 19 bases between the two ends. This chain's CDR3 is CASSLELRGQPQYF. In nucleotides, the CDR3 is TGTGCCAGCAGTTTAGAGCTCAGGGGTCAGCCCCAGTACTTC.

The chain uses TRBV29-1 and TRBJ1-4; D is unresolved. CDR3 length equals 13 residues. V lost 7 bases to trimming and J lost 7 bases, with 16 bases between them. Looked up from germline, CDR1 is SQVTM and CDR2 is ANQGSEA. CDR3 DNA sequence: TGCAGCGCCCGTTACAGCCTGAGTGAAAAACTGTTTTTT. Amino acid sequence: CSARYSLSEKLFF.

As regards this clonotype: One end of the junction fails to match germline, which may point to a read error. The rearrangement links TRBV7-2 to TRBJ1-2; no firm D call. The germline V gene encodes CDR1 SGHTA and CDR2 FQGNSA. The CDR3 contains 13 residues. The CDR3 is CASSLMVEGNRAF. In nucleotides, the CDR3 is TGTGCCAGCAGCTTAATGGTCGAGGGAAATAGAGCCTTC. Combining the CDR3 with reference TRBV7-2 and TRBJ1-2 gives the whole variable domain GAGVSQSPSNKVTEKGKDVELRCDPISGHTALYWYRQSLGQGLEFLIYFQGNSAPDKSGLPSDRFSAERTGGSVSTLTIQRTQQEDSAVYLCASSLMVEGNRAFGSGTRLTVV.

Many counts were recorded for this clonotype. This chain connects TRBV19 to TRBJ2-7; weak D call: TRBD1 (5 bases). Germline V gives CDR1 LNHDA, CDR2 SQIVND (reference sequence). CDR3 length equals 14 residues. The ends were cut back, 3 bases at V and 6 bases at J, with 15 bases in the middle. The DNA of the CDR3 is TGTGCCAGTAGTATCGTTGGGGCAGTCGGCGAGCAGTACTTC. It specifies CASSIVGAVGEQYF.

V and J are TRBV20-1 and TRBJ2-5, with TRBD2 matching over 9 bases. The CDR3 length is 15 residues. Per the germline V gene, CDR1 is DFQATT and CDR2 is SNEGSKA (reference sequence). V shed 2 bases, J shed 5 bases, and the junction held 9 bases outside the gene matches. CDR3 in DNA: TGCAGTGCTAGACTAGCGGGGCGAGTCGAGGAGACCCAGTACTTC. It is translated as CSARLAGRVEETQYF.

This clonotype came up many times. The rearrangement links TRBV5-1 to TRBJ2-2; the D gene is possibly TRBD2 (6 bases). Trimming shortened V by 4 bases and J by 0 bases, and 19 bases separated the two germline ends. Germline CDR1 reads SGHRS; CDR2 reads YFSETQ. This CDR3 is built from 18 residues. The CDR3 is CASSPRRDGLANTGELFF. CDR3 DNA sequence: TGCGCCAGCAGCCCGCGGAGGGACGGGCTCGCGAACACCGGGGAGCTGTTTTTT.

This rearrangement joins TRBV5-1 to TRBJ1-5; D is unresolved. CDR3 size: 10 residues. Trimming removed 4 bases at V and 6 bases at J, with 2 bases between. Germline CDR1 and CDR2: SGHRS and YFSETQ. CDR3 residues: CASSLQPQHF. The CDR3 DNA follows: TGCGCCAGCAGCCTTCAGCCCCAGCATTTT.

This clonotype occurred many times. The chain carries TRBV20-1 and TRBJ2-7, with 10 bases identical to TRBD2. J was trimmed by 7 bases and V by 1 base; bases with no gene match: 7. Germline V gene sequence: CDR1 DFQATT, CDR2 SNEGSKA (reference sequence). This CDR3 contains 14 residues. CDR3 protein: CSARASGSLGEQYF. CDR3 coding DNA: TGCAGTGCTAGAGCTAGCGGGAGTCTCGGGGAGCAGTACTTC.

Concerning this clonotype itself: This may be a read error: a much more frequent sequence differs by one nucleotide. The chain is built from TRBV7-2 and TRBJ2-5, with TRBD1 as a possible D gene (6 bases). This CDR3 region has 16 residues. V gave up 5 bases and J gave up 5 bases, with 21 bases separating them. The V gene's germline CDR1 is SGHTA and CDR2 FQGNSA. DNA of the CDR3: TGTGCCAGCAGCGACCGGGACAAGAATAGGTATGAGACCCAGTACTTC. It encodes CASSDRDKNRYETQYF.

Many counts were recorded for this clonotype. This chain joins TRBV11-3 and TRBJ1-6; 7 positions match TRBD1. Germline V gene sequence: CDR1 SGHNT, CDR2 YENEEA. This CDR3 is built from 17 residues. J lost 7 bases, V lost 2 bases, and 11 bases had no gene match. The CDR3 reads CASSLRPSGGGNSPLHF. CDR3 coding DNA: TGTGCCAGCAGCTTAAGACCGTCGGGAGGGGGCAATTCACCCCTCCACTTT.

The V and J genes are TRBV7-2 and TRBJ2-7; 12 bases fit TRBD1. The CDR3 totals 14 residues. With 6 bases clipped from V and 9 bases from J, the junction kept 9 bases outside the gene matches. Germline V CDR1 and CDR2: SGHTA, FQGNSA. Written as DNA, the CDR3 is TGTGCCAGCAGTGTCCGGGACAGGGGGCTTCTGCAGTACTTC. It specifies CASSVRDRGLLQYF. Variable domain in full (rest from reference TRBV7-2 and TRBJ2-7): GAGVSQSPSNKVTEKGKDVELRCDPISGHTALYWYRQSLGQGLEFLIYFQGNSAPDKSGLPSDRFSAERTGGSVSTLTIQRTQQEDSAVYLCASSVRDRGLLQYFGPGTRLTVT.

The chain uses TRBV6-6 and TRBJ1-1; D is uncertain. This CDR3 comprises 14 residues. Germline CDR1 MNHNY, CDR2 SVGAGI (reference sequence). V lost 8 bases and J 4 bases, leaving 17 bases between the germline ends. CDR3 sequence reads: CASSWEASSTEAFF. As DNA, the CDR3 is TGTGCCAGCTCCTGGGAGGCATCCAGCACTGAAGCTTTCTTT.

The CDR3 sequence is CAWIRGAEGYTF. As DNA, the CDR3 is TGTGCCTGGATCAGGGGAGCGGAGGGCTACACCTTC. The chain links TRBV30 to TRBJ1-2; weak D call: TRBD1 (6 bases). From germline, CDR1 is GTSNPN and CDR2 SVGIG (reference sequence). The CDR3 spans 12 residues. Trimming pared 4 bases from V and 8 bases from J, leaving 14 bases between. Based on the CDR3 plus reference TRBV30 and TRBJ1-2, the full variable domain is SQTIHQWPATLVQPVGSPLSLECTVEGTSNPNLYWYRQAAGRGLQLLFYSVGIGQISSEVPQNLSASRPQDRQFILSSKKLLLSDSGFYLCAWIRGAEGYTFGSGTRLTVV.

The DNA of the CDR3 is TGCGCCAGCAGCCGATTCGGGACAAGGTCCTACGAGCAGTACTTC. It yields the protein CASSRFGTRSYEQYF. The genes are TRBV5-1 and TRBJ2-7, with D maybe TRBD1 (6 bases). This CDR3 is 15 amino acids long. V lost 4 bases and J lost 1, with 15 bases in between. Germline V gene sequence: CDR1 SGHRS, CDR2 YFSETQ.

The gene calls are TRBV28 and TRBJ2-7; 7 nucleotides line up with TRBD2. There are 12 residues in the CDR3. Unmatched junction bases numbered 3, after V lost 7 bases and J lost 3 bases. The germline V gene encodes CDR1 MDHEN and CDR2 SYDVKM. CDR3 nucleotides: TGTGCCAGCATGGTAGCGGGCTACGAGCAGTACTTC. Its protein is CASMVAGYEQYF.

Note on this clonotype: An end of the junction differs from the germline gene, which may be a read error. V usage is TRBV11-2 and J usage is TRBJ1-5, with D possibly matching TRBD1 (6 bases). The CDR3 has 16 amino acids. Germline V lookup: CDR1 SGHAT, CDR2 FQNNGV. CDR3 sequence reads: CASSQDGVGGRMAQHF. The DNA for the CDR3 is TGCGCCAGCAGCCAAGACGGTGTGGGGGGCCGGATGGCCCAGCATTTT.

The table lists this clonotype with a few counts. The chain has TRBV3-1 and TRBJ2-5; D is undetermined. Germline values: CDR1 LGHDT, CDR2 YNNKEL (reference sequence). Trimming removed 7 bases from V and 1 base from J, with 13 bases in between. The CDR3 contains 14 residues. CDR3: CASTDLAAQETQYF. CDR3 bases: TGTGCCAGCACCGACCTGGCGGCCCAAGAGACCCAGTACTTC.